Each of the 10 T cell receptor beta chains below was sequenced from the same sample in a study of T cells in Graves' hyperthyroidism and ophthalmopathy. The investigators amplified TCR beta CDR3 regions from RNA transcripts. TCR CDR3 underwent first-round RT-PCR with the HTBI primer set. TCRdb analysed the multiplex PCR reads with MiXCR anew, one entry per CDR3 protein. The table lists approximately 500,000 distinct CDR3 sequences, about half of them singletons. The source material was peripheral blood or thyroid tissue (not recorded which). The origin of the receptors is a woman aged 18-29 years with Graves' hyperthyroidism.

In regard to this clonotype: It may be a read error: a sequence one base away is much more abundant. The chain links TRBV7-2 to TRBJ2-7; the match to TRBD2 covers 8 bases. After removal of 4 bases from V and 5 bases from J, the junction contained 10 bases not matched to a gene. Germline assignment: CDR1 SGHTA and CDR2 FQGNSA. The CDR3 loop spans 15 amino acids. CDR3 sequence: CASSSPAGGSHEQYF. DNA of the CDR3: TGTGCCAGCAGCTCCCCGGCGGGAGGTAGCCACGAGCAGTACTTC. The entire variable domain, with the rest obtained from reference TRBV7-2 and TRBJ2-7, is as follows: GAGVSQSPSNKVTEKGKDVELRCDPISGHTALYWYRQSLGQGLEFLIYFQGNSAPDKSGLPSDRFSAERTGGSVSTLTIQRTQQEDSAVYLCASSSPAGGSHEQYFGPGTRLTVT.

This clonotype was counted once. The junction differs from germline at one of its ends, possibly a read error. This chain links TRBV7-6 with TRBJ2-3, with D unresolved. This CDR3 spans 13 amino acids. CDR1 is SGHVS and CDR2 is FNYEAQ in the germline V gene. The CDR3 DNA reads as TGTGCCAGCGGCTTTTGGGCGACGGATACGCAGTATTTT. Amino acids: CASGFWATDTQYF.

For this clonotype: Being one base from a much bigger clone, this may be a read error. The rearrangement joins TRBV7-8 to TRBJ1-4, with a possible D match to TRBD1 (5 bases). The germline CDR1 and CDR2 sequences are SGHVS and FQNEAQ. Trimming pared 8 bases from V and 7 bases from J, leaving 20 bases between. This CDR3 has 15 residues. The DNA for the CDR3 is TGTGCCAGCGCGGAGGAGGGGCGCGGTGGTGAAAAACTGTTTTTT. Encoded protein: CASAEEGRGGEKLFF.

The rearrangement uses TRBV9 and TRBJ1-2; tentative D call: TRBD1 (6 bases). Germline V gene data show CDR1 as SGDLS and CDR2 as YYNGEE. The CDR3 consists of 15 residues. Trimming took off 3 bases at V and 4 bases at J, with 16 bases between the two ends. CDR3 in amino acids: CASSEYRVDLYGYTF. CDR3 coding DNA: TGTGCCAGCAGCGAGTACAGGGTCGACCTCTATGGCTACACCTTC. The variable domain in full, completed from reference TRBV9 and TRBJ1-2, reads DSGVTQTPKHLITATGQRVTLRCSPRSGDLSVYWYQQSLDQGLQFLIQYYNGEERAKGNILERFSAQQFPDLHSELNLSSLELGDSALYFCASSEYRVDLYGYTFGSGTRLTVV.

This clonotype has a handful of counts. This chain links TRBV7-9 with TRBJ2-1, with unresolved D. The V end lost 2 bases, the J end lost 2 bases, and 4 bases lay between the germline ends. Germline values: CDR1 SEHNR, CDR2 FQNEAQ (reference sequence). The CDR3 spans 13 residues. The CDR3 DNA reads TGTGCCAGCAGCTTAAATGCCTACAATGAGCAGTTCTTC. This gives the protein CASSLNAYNEQFF. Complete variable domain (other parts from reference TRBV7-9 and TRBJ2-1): DTGVSQNPRHKITKRGQNVTFRCDPISEHNRLYWYRQTLGQGPEFLTYFQNEAQLEKSRLLSDRFSAERPKGSFSTLEIQRTEQGDSAMYLCASSLNAYNEQFFGPGTRLTVL.

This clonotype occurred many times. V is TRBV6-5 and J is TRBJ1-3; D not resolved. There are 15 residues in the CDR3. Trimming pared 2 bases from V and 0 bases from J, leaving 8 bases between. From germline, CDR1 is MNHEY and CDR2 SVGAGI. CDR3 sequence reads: CASSYAQPSGNTIYF. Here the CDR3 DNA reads TGTGCCAGCAGTTACGCACAGCCCTCTGGAAACACCATATATTTT.

The CDR3, as DNA: TGCAGCCCCACGGGACCGATGAACACTGAAGCTTTCTTT. Translated: CSPTGPMNTEAFF. The chain employs TRBV20-1 and TRBJ1-1, with D tentatively TRBD1 (5 bases). The CDR3 spans 13 residues. From germline, CDR1 is DFQATT and CDR2 SNEGSKA (reference sequence).

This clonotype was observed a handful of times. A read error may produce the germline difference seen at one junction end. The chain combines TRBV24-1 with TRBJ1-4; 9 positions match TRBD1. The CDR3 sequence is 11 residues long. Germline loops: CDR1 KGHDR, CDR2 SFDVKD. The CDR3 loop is CATSDPPGQGF. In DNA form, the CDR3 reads TGTGCCACCAGTGACCCCCCGGGACAGGGTTTT.

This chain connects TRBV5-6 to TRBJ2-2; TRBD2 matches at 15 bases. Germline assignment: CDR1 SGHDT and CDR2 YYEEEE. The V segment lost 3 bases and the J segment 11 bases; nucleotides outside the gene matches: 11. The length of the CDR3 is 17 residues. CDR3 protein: CASSYPGLAGGIGELFF. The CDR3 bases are TGTGCCAGCAGCTACCCGGGACTAGCGGGAGGAATTGGAGAGCTGTTTTTT.

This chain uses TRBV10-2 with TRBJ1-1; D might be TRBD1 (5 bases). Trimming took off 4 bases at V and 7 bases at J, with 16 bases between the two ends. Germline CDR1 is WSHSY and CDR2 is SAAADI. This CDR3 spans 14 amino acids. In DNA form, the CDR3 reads TGCGCCAGCAGTGTTGCGGGAGGGGACCTTGAAGCTTTCTTT. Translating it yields CASSVAGGDLEAFF.